This T cell receptor beta chain emerged from a study of blood T cell repertoires in COVID-19. The method was immunoSEQ multiplex PCR; TCRdb's version includes in-frame clones alone and lacks a portion of them. The sample gives 150,000 to 200,000 clones, nearly 80% of which show up once; roughly 25% is in the top ten. CDR1 and CDR2 (germline): SGDLS, YYNGEE. The ends lost 4 bases at V and 4 bases at J; junction bases unmatched: 3. The CDR3 is 15 residues long. The receptor comes from an older woman with acute or convalescent COVID-19. J is TRBJ2-1 and V is TRBV9; 12 bases are shared with TRBD2. The sequenced sample consisted of peripheral blood. The CDR3 bases are TGTGCCAGCAGCCCCGGGACTAGCGGGTACAATGAGCAGTTCTTC. Encoded protein: CASSPGTSGYNEQFF.